The rows below give T cell receptor beta chains drawn from one sample of a study of regulatory T cells in long-lasting Graves disease. TCRdb reprocessed the multiplex PCR reads via MiXCR and lists one record per CDR3 protein. Among roughly 470,000 distinct CDR3 sequences listed, under 25% were seen once. The material sequenced was peripheral blood mononuclear cells (PBMCs), taken when the disease was refractory, from a patient treated with antithyroid drugs. The receptors shown here come from a female donor with Graves disease. The CDR3 runs from the conserved cysteine through the conserved F or W. The order of the fields is V gene, J gene, D gene, clone size, CDR3 length, CDR3 DNA, CDR3 protein. D genes are given only for firm matches. Size tells how often a clone was seen (once, few, many) or the class of an expanded clone, and some rows leave it out.

TRBV11-2	TRBJ2-3	.	once	15	TGTGCCAGCAGCCCCGCAGGGACTAGCACAGATACGCAGTATTTT	CASSPAGTSTDTQYF
TRBV29-1	TRBJ2-7	.	many	11	TGCAGCGTTGATTGGGGGTACGAGCAGTACTTC	CSVDWGYEQYF
TRBV27	TRBJ2-7	TRBD2	.	15	TGTGCCAGCAGTACTAGCGGGGGACCTTCCTACGAGCAGTATTTC	CASSTSGGPSYEQYF
TRBV2	TRBJ2-7	TRBD1	many	13	TGTGCCAGCATGGGACAGGGGGCCTCCGAGCAGTACTTC	CASMGQGASEQYF
TRBV30	TRBJ2-7	.	.	14	TGTGCCTGGGCCCCGGTGGCTAGTTCCTACGAGCAGTACTTC	CAWAPVASSYEQYF
TRBV20-1	TRBJ1-5	.	few	12	TGCAGTGCTAGATCGGGGGGTCAGCCCCAGCATTTT	CSARSGGQPQHF
TRBV7-8	TRBJ1-5	TRBD1	many	15	TGTGCCAGCAGCCCATTGACAGGGGAGAATCAGCCCCAGCATTTT	CASSPLTGENQPQHF
TRBV20-1	TRBJ2-5	.	many	13	TGCAGTGCTAGCGGCTCACGCCAAGAGACCCAGTACTTC	CSASGSRQETQYF
TRBV11-3	TRBJ2-2	TRBD2	few	15	TGTGCCAGCAGCTGGACTAGCGGATTGAACGGGGAGCTGTTTTTT	CASSWTSGLNGELFF
TRBV5-5	TRBJ1-2	.	.	12	TGTGCCAGCAGCTTGCATCCGGAAGGCTACACCTTC	CASSLHPEGYTF